The 14 T cell receptor beta chains listed next were all sequenced from one sample in a study of beta chain features in type 1 diabetes. These TCRs are of unknown antigen specificity. Findings and limits, study-wide: Moderate but significant shortening of TCRB CDR3s was recorded in all four CD4+ subsets from Type 1 diabetes patients.

All of the isolated RNA was reverse transcribed, so expressed TCRB transcripts were sequenced. Sequenced by immunoSEQ multiplex PCR; TCRdb stores in-frame clones only, minus some. Of 350,000 to 450,000 clones in the sample, 10% to 15% were seen once. Sequencing was carried out using naive CD4+ T cells from blood. The receptor set was obtained from a young woman with type 1 diabetes.

This clone was found a few times. The chain recombines TRBV29-1 with TRBJ2-7; TRBD2 is a possible D gene (5 bases). The V gene's germline CDR1 is SQVTM and CDR2 ANQGSEA. There are 13 residues in the CDR3. Trimming took off 5 bases at V and 0 bases at J, with 11 bases between the two ends. CDR3 DNA sequence: TGCAGCGTTTATGGACTGAACTCCTACGAGCAGTACTTC. It specifies CSVYGLNSYEQYF.

The V call is TRBV5-6, the J call TRBJ1-1; D might be TRBD1 (5 bases). Deletions cut 0 bases from V and 3 bases from J, with 9 bases between. This CDR3 has 14 residues. Germline lookup yields CDR1 SGHDT and CDR2 YYEEEE. CDR3 nucleotides: TGTGCCAGCAGCTTGGGCGACAGAGACACTGAAGCTTTCTTT. It is translated as CASSLGDRDTEAFF.

This clone was found a few times. The gene calls are TRBV21-1 and TRBJ2-2; the table's D call, TRBD2, was not checked against the DNA. TRBV21-1 is recorded as a pseudogene. The CDR3 covers 12 residues. The CDR3 loop reads CASSNVAGELFF. In nucleotides, the CDR3 is TGTGCCAGCAGCAACGTTGCCGGGGAGCTGTTTTTT.

This clone was found a few times. This chain joins TRBV13 and TRBJ2-3; possible D gene TRBD2, 6 bases. V was cut by 4 bases and J by 3 bases, with 17 bases left in between. The CDR3 contains 16 residues. CDR1 PRHDT and CDR2 FYEKMQ come from the germline V gene (reference sequence). The chain's CDR3 is CASSSTGLRKTDTQYF. The CDR3 DNA is TGTGCCAGCAGCTCAACGGGACTCCGGAAGACAGATACGCAGTATTTT.

This clone was seen a few times. V gene TRBV7-9 combines with J gene TRBJ1-1, with 8 bases fitting TRBD1. The CDR3 runs to 14 residues. Germline CDR1 reads SEHNR; CDR2 reads FQNEAQ (reference sequence). With V trimmed by 6 bases and J by 1 base, 4 bases remained unmatched. The CDR3 reads CASRGGQGNTEAFF. CDR3 coding DNA: TGTGCCAGCAGAGGCGGACAGGGGAACACTGAAGCTTTCTTT.

This clone was detected only a few times. The DNA of the CDR3 is TGTGCCAGCAGCTTGACAGGGTTTGGTTATGAGCAGTTCTTC. This gives the protein CASSLTGFGYEQFF. V and J are TRBV7-9 and TRBJ2-1, with 7 bases that match TRBD1. V was pared by 3 bases and J by 8 bases, with 7 bases of the junction left unmatched. This CDR3 comprises 14 residues. The germline gives CDR1 SEHNR, CDR2 FQNEAQ (reference sequence).

In its sample, this clone was seen a few times. The chain has TRBV29-1 and TRBJ2-1; 15 bases fit TRBD2. The CDR3 length is 18 residues. CDR1 and CDR2 (germline): SQVTM, ANQGSEA. CDR3 DNA sequence: TGCAGTCTTGTTGGACTAGCGGGAGGGCCAGAGGAAATAAATGAGCAGTTCTTC. Protein product: CSLVGLAGGPEEINEQFF.

The table lists this clone with a few counts. V gene TRBV30 combines with J gene TRBJ2-4, with 10 bases identical to TRBD1. The junction had 3 bases not matched to a gene; V was cut back by 0 bases and J by 1 base. Per germline, CDR1 GTSNPN and CDR2 SVGIG (reference sequence). CDR3 length: 16 residues. This CDR3 is CAWSVLGQGAKNIQYF. As DNA, the CDR3 is TGTGCCTGGAGTGTTCTGGGACAGGGGGCCAAAAACATTCAGTACTTC.

This clone was counted between two and nine times. The chain couples TRBV7-9 to TRBJ1-1, with 7 bases lining up with TRBD1. With 5 bases clipped from V and 4 bases from J, the junction kept 4 bases outside the gene matches. The CDR3 totals 13 residues. CDR1 and CDR2 from the germline V gene are SEHNR and FQNEAQ (reference sequence). The CDR3 protein is CASSARQGTEAFF. The DNA of the CDR3 is TGTGCCAGCAGCGCCCGACAGGGCACTGAAGCTTTCTTT. The complete variable domain, with remaining parts taken from reference TRBV7-9 and TRBJ1-1, reads DTGVSQNPRHKITKRGQNVTFRCDPISEHNRLYWYRQTLGQGPEFLTYFQNEAQLEKSRLLSDRFSAERPKGSFSTLEIQRTEQGDSAMYLCASSARQGTEAFFGQGTRLTVV.

For this clone: Other nucleotide sequences from this sample produce the same CDR3. The chain links TRBV5-4 to TRBJ2-7; no firm D call. This CDR3 has 12 residues. The V gene lost 0 bases and the J gene lost 2 bases, with 3 bases spanning the gap. Germline V lookup: CDR1 SGHNT, CDR2 YYREEE (reference sequence). The CDR3 reads CASSLDTYEQYF. CDR3 nucleotide sequence: TGTGCCAGCAGCTTGGACACCTACGAGCAGTACTTC.

In nucleotides, the CDR3 is TGTGCCAGCAGTAGGGCCCCGGGGGACTCCTACGAGCAGTACTTC. Amino acids: CASSRAPGDSYEQYF. The rearrangement joins TRBV27 to TRBJ2-7; tentatively, D is TRBD2 (6 bases). This CDR3 has 15 amino acids. The germline V gene has CDR1 MNHEY and CDR2 SMNVEV (reference sequence). V dropped 5 bases and J dropped 0 bases, with 14 bases sitting between them.

J is TRBJ1-2 and V is TRBV4-3; possible D gene TRBD1, 5 bases. V was pared by 1 base and J by 2 bases, with 11 bases between. Germline CDR1 reads LGHNA; CDR2 reads YSLEER. This CDR3 is 15 amino acids long. In nucleotides, the CDR3 is TGCGCCAGCAGCCAAGTCATGGAGGGGAACTATGGCTACACCTTC. Translated: CASSQVMEGNYGYTF.

The sample holds a few counts of this clone. The chain recombines TRBV6-1 with TRBJ2-1; 7 nucleotides match TRBD1. This CDR3 has 12 residues. CDR1 and CDR2 (germline): MNHNS, SASEGT. J lost 5 bases, V lost 11 bases, and 6 bases had no gene match. CDR3 protein: CACRQGNNEQFF. Here the CDR3 DNA reads TGTGCCTGTCGACAGGGAAACAATGAGCAGTTCTTC.

This clone was seen a handful of times. The chain joins TRBV7-2 to TRBJ2-2; 8 bases agree with TRBD1. Germline V gives CDR1 SGHTA, CDR2 FQGNSA. The CDR3 spans 15 residues. Trimming removed 6 bases from V and 7 bases from J; junction bases left unmatched: 10. CDR3: CASSLDRVDGGELFF. In DNA, the CDR3 is TGTGCCAGCAGTTTGGACAGGGTAGATGGCGGGGAGCTGTTTTTT. Using reference TRBV7-2 and TRBJ2-2 for the parts outside the CDR3, the full variable domain is GAGVSQSPSNKVTEKGKDVELRCDPISGHTALYWYRQSLGQGLEFLIYFQGNSAPDKSGLPSDRFSAERTGGSVSTLTIQRTQQEDSAVYLCASSLDRVDGGELFFGEGSRLTVL.